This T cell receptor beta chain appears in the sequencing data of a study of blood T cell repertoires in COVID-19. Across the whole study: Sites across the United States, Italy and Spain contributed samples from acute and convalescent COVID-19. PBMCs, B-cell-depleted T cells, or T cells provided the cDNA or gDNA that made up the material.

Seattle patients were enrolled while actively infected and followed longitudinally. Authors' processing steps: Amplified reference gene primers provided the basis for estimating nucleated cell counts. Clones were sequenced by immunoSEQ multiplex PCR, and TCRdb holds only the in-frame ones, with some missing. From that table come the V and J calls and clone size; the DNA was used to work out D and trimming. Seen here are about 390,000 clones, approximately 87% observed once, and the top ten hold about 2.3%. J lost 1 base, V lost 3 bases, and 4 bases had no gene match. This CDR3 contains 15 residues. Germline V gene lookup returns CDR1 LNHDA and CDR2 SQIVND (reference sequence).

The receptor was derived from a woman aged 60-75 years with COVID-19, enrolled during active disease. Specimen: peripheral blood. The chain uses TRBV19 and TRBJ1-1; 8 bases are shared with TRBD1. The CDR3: CASSMTGATNTEAFF. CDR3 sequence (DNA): TGTGCCAGTAGTATGACAGGGGCAACGAACACTGAAGCTTTCTTT.